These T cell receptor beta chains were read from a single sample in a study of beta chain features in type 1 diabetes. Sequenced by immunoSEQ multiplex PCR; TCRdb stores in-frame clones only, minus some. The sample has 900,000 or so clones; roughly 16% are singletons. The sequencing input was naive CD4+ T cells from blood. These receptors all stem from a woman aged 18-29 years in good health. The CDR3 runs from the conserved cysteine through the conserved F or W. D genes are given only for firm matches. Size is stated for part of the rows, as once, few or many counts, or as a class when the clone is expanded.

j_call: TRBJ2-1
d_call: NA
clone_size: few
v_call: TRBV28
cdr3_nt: TGTGCCAGCAGCAGACTACCCGCTGGTGAGCAGTTCTTC
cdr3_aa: CASSRLPAGEQFF

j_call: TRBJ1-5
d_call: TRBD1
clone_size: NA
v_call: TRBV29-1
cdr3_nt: TGCAGCGTCAAAGACAGGGATTATCAGCCCCAGCATTTT
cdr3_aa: CSVKDRDYQPQHF

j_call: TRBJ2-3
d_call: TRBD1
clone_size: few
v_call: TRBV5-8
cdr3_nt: TGTGCCAGCAGCTTGGGGGACAGCCAAACAGATACGCAGTATTTT
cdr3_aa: CASSLGDSQTDTQYF

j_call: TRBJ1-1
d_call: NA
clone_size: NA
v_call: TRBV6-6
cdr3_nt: TGTGCCAGCAGTTACTCGACATCAGGCGCTTTCTCTGAAGCTTTCTTT
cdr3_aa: CASSYSTSGAFSEAFF

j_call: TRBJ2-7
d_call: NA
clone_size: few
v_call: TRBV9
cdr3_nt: TGTGCCAGCAGCGTAGATGGCAGGACTCCCTACGAGCAGTACTTC
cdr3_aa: CASSVDGRTPYEQYF

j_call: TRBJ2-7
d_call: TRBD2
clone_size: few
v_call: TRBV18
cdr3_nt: TGTGCCAGCTCACCACCGTCGGGGCTAGCGGGAGGCGAGCAGTACTTC
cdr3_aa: CASSPPSGLAGGEQYF

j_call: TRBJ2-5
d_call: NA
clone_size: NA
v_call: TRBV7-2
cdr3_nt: TGTGCCAGCAGCTTATCACGGGAAGAGACCCAGTACTTC
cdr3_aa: CASSLSREETQYF

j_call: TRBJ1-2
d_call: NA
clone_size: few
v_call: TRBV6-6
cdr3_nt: TGTGCCAGCAGTGATGGTCCGAATTATGGCTACACCTTC
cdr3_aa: CASSDGPNYGYTF

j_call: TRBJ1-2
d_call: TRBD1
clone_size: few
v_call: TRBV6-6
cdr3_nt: TGTGCCAGCACCCGGGACAGCCCCTATGGCTACACCTTC
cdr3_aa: CASTRDSPYGYTF

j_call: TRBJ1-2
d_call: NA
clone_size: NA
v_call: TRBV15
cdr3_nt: TGTGCCACCAGCAGAGCTCCAGGGACGATCTATGGCTACACCTTC
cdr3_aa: CATSRAPGTIYGYTF

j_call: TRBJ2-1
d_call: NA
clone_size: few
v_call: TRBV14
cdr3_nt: TGTGCCAGCAGCCAAGGACTGTACAATGAGCAGTTCTTC
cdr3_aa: CASSQGLYNEQFF

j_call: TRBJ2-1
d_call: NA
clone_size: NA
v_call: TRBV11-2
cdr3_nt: TGTGCCAGCAGCTTAGGAGGGAGATTCGGCTACAATGAGCAGTTCTTC
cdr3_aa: CASSLGGRFGYNEQFF

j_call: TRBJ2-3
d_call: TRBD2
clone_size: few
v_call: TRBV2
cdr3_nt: TGTGCCAGCCGACTAGCGGGCTCAGATACGCAGTATTTT
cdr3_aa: CASRLAGSDTQYF

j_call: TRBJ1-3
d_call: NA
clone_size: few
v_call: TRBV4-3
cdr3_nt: TGCGCCAGCAGCCAGGTCCTGGCCTTCCGCGGAAACACCATATATTTT
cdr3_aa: CASSQVLAFRGNTIYF

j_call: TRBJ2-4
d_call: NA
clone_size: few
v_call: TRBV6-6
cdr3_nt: TGTGCCAGCAGTAGACTAGCCAAAAACATTCAGTACTTC
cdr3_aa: CASSRLAKNIQYF

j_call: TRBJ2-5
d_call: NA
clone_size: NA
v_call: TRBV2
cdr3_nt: TGTGCCAGCAGGAACAGGGGAGGAGAGACCCAGTACTTC
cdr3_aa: CASRNRGGETQYF

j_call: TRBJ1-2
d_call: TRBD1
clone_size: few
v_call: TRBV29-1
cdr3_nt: TGCAGCGTTGAAACAGGGGGAGGTCGCTATGGCTACACCTTC
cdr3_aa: CSVETGGGRYGYTF

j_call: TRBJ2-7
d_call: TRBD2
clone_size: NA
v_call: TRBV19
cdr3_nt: TGTGCCACCCAACGGACGACTAGCGGTCCCCGGGGCGAGCAGTACTTC
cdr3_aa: CATQRTTSGPRGEQYF

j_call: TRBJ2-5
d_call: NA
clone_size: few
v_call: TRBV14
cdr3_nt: TGTGCCAGCAGCCAAGGAGGCAGCCAAGAGACCCAGTACTTC
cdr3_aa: CASSQGGSQETQYF

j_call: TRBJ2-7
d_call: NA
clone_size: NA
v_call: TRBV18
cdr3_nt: TGTGCCAGCTCACCACGGATGGATTCCCCCTACGAGCAGTACTTC
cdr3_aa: CASSPRMDSPYEQYF

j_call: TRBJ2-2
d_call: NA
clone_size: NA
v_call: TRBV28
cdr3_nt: TGTGCCAGCAGCCGGTGGGTCGGGGAGCTGTTTTTT
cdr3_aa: CASSRWVGELFF

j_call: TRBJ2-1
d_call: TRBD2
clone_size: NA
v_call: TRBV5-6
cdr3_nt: TGTGCCAGCAGCGGGGGCGGGACTAGCGGTTACAATGAGCAGTTCTTC
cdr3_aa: CASSGGGTSGYNEQFF

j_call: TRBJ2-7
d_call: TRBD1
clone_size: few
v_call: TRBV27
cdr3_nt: TGTGCCAGCAGTAGGGACAGCTCAGAGCAGTACTTC
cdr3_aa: CASSRDSSEQYF

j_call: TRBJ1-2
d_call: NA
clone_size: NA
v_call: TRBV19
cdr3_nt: TGTGCCAGTAGTTTCTCATCGGGGTTCTATGGCTACACCTTC
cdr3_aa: CASSFSSGFYGYTF

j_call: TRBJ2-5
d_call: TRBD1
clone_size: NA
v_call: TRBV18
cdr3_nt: TGTGCCAGCTCACCTTCGAACAGGGGGAGTAAAGAGACCCAGTACTTC
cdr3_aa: CASSPSNRGSKETQYF

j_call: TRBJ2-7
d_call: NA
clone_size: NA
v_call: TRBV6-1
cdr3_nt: TGTGCCAGCAGTGAATCAGGACCGTACGAGCAGTACTTC
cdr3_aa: CASSESGPYEQYF

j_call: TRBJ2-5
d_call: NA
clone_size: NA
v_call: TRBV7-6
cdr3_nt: TGTGCCAGCAGCTTAAACCACCAAGAGACCCAGTACTTC
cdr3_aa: CASSLNHQETQYF

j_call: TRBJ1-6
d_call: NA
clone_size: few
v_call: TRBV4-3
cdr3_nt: TGCGCCAGCAGCCAGACCGGGACACTGAATTCACCCCTCCACTTT
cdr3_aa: CASSQTGTLNSPLHF

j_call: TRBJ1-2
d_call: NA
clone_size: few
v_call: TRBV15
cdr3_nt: TGTGCCACCAGCACTATCACAGGGATTGGCTACACCTTC
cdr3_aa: CATSTITGIGYTF

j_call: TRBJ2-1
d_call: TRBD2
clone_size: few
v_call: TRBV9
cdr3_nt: TGTGCCAGCAGTCCTAGCGGGAAAAATGAGCAGTTCTTC
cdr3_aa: CASSPSGKNEQFF

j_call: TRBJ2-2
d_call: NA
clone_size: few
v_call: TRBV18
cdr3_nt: TGTGCCAGCTCACTTTGGTCTAACACCGGGGAGCTGTTTTTT
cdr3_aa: CASSLWSNTGELFF

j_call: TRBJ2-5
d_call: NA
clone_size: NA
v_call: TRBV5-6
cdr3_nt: TGTGCCAGCAGCTTGGGCCCGACCCAGTACTTC
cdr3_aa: CASSLGPTQYF

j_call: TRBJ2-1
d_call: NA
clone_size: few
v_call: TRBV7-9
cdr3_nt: TGTGCCAGCAGCCCCAATGGGGAAGGCAACAATGAGCAGTTCTTC
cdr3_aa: CASSPNGEGNNEQFF

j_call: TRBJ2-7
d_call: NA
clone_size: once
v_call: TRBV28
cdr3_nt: TGTGCCAGCAGTTCCCCGGCAGGGAATAAGGTAGCGGTGGCCTACGAGCAGTACTTC
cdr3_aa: CASSSPAGNKVAVAYEQYF

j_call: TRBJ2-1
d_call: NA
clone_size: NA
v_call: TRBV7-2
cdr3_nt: TGTGCCAGCAGCCCAGGACTCAATTTGTACAATGAGCAGTTCTTC
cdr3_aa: CASSPGLNLYNEQFF

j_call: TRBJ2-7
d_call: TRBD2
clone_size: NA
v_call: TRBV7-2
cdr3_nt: TGTGCCAGCAGCTTAAGCGGGAGGCACTACGAGCAGTACTTC
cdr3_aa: CASSLSGRHYEQYF

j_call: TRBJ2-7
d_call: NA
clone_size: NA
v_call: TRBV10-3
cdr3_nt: TGTGCCATCAGTCTACAGGGCTACGAGCAGTACTTC
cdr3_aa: CAISLQGYEQYF

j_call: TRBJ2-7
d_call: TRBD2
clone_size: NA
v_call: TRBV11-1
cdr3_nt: TGTGCCAGCAGCCCTGGGGGGGTTCTGAACGAGCAGTACTTC
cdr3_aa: CASSPGGVLNEQYF